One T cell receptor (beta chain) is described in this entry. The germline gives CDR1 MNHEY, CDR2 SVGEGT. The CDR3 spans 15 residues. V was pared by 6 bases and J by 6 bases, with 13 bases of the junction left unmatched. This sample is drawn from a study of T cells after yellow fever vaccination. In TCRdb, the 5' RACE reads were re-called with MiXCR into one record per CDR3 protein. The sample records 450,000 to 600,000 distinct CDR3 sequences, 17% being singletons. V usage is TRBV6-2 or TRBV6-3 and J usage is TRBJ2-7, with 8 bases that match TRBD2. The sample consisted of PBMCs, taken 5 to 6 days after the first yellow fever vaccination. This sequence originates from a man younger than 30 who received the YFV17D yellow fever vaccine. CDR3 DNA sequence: TGTGCCAGCAGCAAACGGGGGGGCGTTCTTCTCGAGCAGTACGTC. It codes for CASSKRGGVLLEQYV.